This T cell receptor (beta chain) was retrieved from a study of shared clonotypes between healthy human individuals. General study points: The study found roughly 5% of naive CD4 clonotypes shared across a handful of donors.

Per sorted-subset replicate PCR, input was around 220 ng DNA, representing roughly 28,000 T cell genomes. Generated by immunoSEQ multiplex PCR, the TCRdb table keeps only in-frame clones and is missing some. The sample yields approximately 1.1 million clones, around 78% seen once. As regards this clone: Its antigen is as yet unknown.

Germline V gene data show CDR1 as MDHEN and CDR2 as SYDVKM. This CDR3 has 15 amino acids. The ends lost 2 bases at V and 5 bases at J; junction bases unmatched: 3. The clonotype was recovered from a man aged 18 to 35 in good health. Some clones in this sample may be carry-over from other donors' samples. The gene calls are TRBV28 and TRBJ1-5, with 10 bases identical to TRBD1. Material for sequencing was memory CD4+ T cells from PBMCs. Regarding subset: CD45RA-negative fraction. DNA for the CDR3: TGTGCCAGCAGTTTAGGAGGGACAGGGGATCAGCCCCAGCATTTT. Translated, it gives CASSLGGTGDQPQHF. Complete variable domain (other parts from reference TRBV28 and TRBJ1-5): DVKVTQSSRYLVKRTGEKVFLECVQDMDHENMFWYRQDPGLGLRLIYFSYDVKMKEKGDIPEGYSVSREKKERFSLILESASTNQTSMYLCASSLGGTGDQPQHFGDGTRLSIL.